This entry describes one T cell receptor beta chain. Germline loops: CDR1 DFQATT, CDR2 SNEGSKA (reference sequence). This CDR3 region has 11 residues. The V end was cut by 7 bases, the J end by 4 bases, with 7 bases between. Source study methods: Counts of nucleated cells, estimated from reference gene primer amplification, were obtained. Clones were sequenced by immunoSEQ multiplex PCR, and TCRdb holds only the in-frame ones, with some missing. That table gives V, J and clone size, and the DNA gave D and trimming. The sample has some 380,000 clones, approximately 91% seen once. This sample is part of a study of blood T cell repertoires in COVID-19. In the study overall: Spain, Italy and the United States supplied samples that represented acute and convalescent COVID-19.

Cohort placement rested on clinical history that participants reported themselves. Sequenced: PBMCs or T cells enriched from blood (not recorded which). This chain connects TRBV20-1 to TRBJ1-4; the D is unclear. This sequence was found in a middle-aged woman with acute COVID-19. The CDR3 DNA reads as TGCAGTGTTTGGAGTAATGAAAAACTGTTTTTT. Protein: CSVWSNEKLFF.